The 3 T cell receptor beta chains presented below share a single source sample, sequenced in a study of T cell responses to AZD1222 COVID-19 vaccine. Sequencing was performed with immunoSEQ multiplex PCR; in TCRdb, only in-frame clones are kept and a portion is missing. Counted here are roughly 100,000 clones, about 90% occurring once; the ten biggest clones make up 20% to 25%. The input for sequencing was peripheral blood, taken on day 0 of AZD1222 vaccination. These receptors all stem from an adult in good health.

CDR3 nucleotide sequence: TGTGCCAGCAGTTACAACCTAGGGACCCAGTACTTC. Translated, it gives CASSYNLGTQYF. The chain carries TRBV6-2 or TRBV6-3 and TRBJ2-5; D gene uncertain. The CDR3 covers 12 residues. CDR1 and CDR2 from the germline V gene are MNHEY and SVGEGT. The germline V and J ends were trimmed by 2 bases and 7 bases, with 8 bases remaining between them.

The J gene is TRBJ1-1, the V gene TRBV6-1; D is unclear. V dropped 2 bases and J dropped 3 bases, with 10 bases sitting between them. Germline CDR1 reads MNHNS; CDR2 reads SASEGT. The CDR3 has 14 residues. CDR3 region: CASSEPRRDTEAFF. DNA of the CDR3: TGTGCCAGCAGTGAACCAAGACGGGACACTGAAGCTTTCTTT.

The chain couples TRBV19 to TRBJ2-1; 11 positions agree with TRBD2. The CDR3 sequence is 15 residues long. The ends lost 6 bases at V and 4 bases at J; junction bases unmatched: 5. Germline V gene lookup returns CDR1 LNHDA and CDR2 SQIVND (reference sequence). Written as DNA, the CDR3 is TGTGCCAGTAGCGGCCTAGCGGGGGGTTACAATGAGCAGTTCTTC. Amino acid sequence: CASSGLAGGYNEQFF.